These 23 T cell receptor beta chains came from one sample sequenced in a study of cytomegalovirus exposure and HLA in healthy donors. Primers included in the PCR were 60 Vbeta and 13 Jbeta primers. The repertoire was sequenced with immunoSEQ multiplex PCR; TCRdb's copy has only in-frame clones and lacks some. The sample includes 200,000 to 250,000 clones, roughly 85% of them seen just once. Specimen: PBMCs. These receptor sequences come from a young man in good health and CMV-seronegative.

V and J are TRBV5-4 and TRBJ2-6, with 9 bases fitting TRBD1. The CDR3 spans 19 residues. Per the germline V gene, CDR1 is SGHNT and CDR2 is YYREEE (reference sequence). The junction had 11 bases not matched to a gene; V was cut back by 3 bases and J by 1 base. The CDR3 protein is CASSSAGDRVTSGANVLTF. The CDR3 coding sequence is TGTGCCAGCAGCTCGGCCGGGGACAGGGTGACTTCTGGGGCCAACGTCCTGACTTTC. The variable domain in full, completed from reference TRBV5-4 and TRBJ2-6, reads ETGVTQSPTHLIKTRGQQVTLRCSSQSGHNTVSWYQQALGQGPQFIFQYYREEENGRGNFPPRFSGLQFPNYSSELNVNALELDDSALYLCASSSAGDRVTSGANVLTFGAGSRLTVL.

The rearrangement links TRBV30 to TRBJ2-1, with 10 bases fitting TRBD2. CDR1 is GTSNPN, CDR2 SVGIG, per germline (reference sequence). The V and J ends lost 5 bases and 5 bases, in that order; junction bases with no gene match: 9. CDR3 length: 15 residues. The CDR3 reads CAWGRLAGANNEQFF. The CDR3 nucleotides read TGTGCCTGGGGCCGTCTAGCGGGGGCGAACAATGAGCAGTTCTTC.

The rearrangement uses TRBV7-8 and TRBJ2-4, with TRBD2 as a possible D gene (5 bases). The germline V gene encodes CDR1 SGHVS and CDR2 FQNEAQ. The ends were cut back, 2 bases at V and 1 base at J, with 6 bases in the middle. The CDR3 consists of 14 residues. The CDR3 region is CASSLSGAKNIQYF. The DNA of the CDR3 is TGTGCCAGCAGCTTATCGGGGGCCAAAAACATTCAGTACTTC.

The chain employs TRBV30 and TRBJ2-5, with a tentative D call TRBD2 (6 bases). The DNA end favors TRBJ2-7, so the J call may be wrong. This CDR3 region has 16 residues. CDR1 GTSNPN and CDR2 SVGIG come from the germline V gene (reference sequence). CDR3 bases: TGTGCCTGGAGTGTAAGGTGGGGGGAAGGGTCCTACGAGCAGTACTTC. Translation gives CAWSVRWGEGSYEQYF.

The chain combines TRBV6-6 with TRBJ2-1; the D gene is possibly TRBD1 (6 bases). Germline V gene sequence: CDR1 MNHNY, CDR2 SVGAGI (reference sequence). The length of the CDR3 is 13 residues. V was shortened by 2 bases and J by 7 bases, with 9 bases between the two germline ends. CDR3 nucleotide sequence: TGTGCCAGCAGTTACCAGGGGTCGAATGAGCAGTTCTTC. Protein: CASSYQGSNEQFF.

The V gene is TRBV7-8, the J gene TRBJ2-1; 11 bases are a match to TRBD1. Germline-derived CDR1 and CDR2 are SGHVS and FQNEAQ. The CDR3 contains 16 residues. The V gene end was trimmed by 2 bases and the J gene end by 5 bases; junction bases not matched to a gene: 5. The CDR3 DNA follows: TGTGCCAGCAGCTTAACGGGACAGGGGGTCGACAATGAGCAGTTCTTC. Its translation: CASSLTGQGVDNEQFF.

The chain joins TRBV28 to TRBJ2-7, with 11 positions matching TRBD2. Trimming removed 4 bases from V and 0 bases from J; junction bases left unmatched: 5. Germline V gene data show CDR1 as MDHEN and CDR2 as SYDVKM. The CDR3 length is 16 residues. The CDR3 bases are TGTGCCAGCAGTTCTCCGGGACTAGCGGACTCCTACGAGCAGTACTTC. Translated: CASSSPGLADSYEQYF.

Regarding this clone: A read error may account for a junction end that differs from germline. CDR3 coding DNA: TGTGCCAGCAGTGAAACTGGGACAGGGGGCGTCATTCGACATTTT. This sequence encodes CASSETGTGGVIRHF. The rearrangement joins TRBV6-1 to TRBJ2-3, with TRBD1 identical over 12 bases. CDR1 is MNHNS and CDR2 is SASEGT in the germline V gene. The CDR3 extends over 15 amino acids.

CDR3 coding DNA: TGTGCCAGCAGTTACGCCGGGACTAGCGGTATCGATGAGCAGTTCTTC. Encoded protein: CASSYAGTSGIDEQFF. This chain links TRBV6-5 with TRBJ2-1, with 11 bases identical to TRBD2. The germline V gene encodes CDR1 MNHEY and CDR2 SVGAGI. Trimming cost V 2 bases and J 8 bases; bases outside gene matches: 8. This CDR3 is 16 amino acids long.

The chain uses TRBV4-3 and TRBJ1-2, with D possibly TRBD1 on 6 matching bases. Germline V lookup: CDR1 LGHNA, CDR2 YSLEER. Trimming removed 0 bases at V and 7 bases at J, with 12 bases between. The CDR3 extends over 14 amino acids. DNA for the CDR3: TGCGCCAGCAGCCAAGAGAGGGGGAGGGGTGGCTACACCTTC. Translated: CASSQERGRGGYTF.

The chain uses TRBV5-6 and TRBJ2-6; a weak D match, TRBD1 (6 bases). This CDR3 comprises 16 residues. CDR1 is SGHDT, CDR2 YYEEEE, per germline. V was shortened by 4 bases and J by 4 bases, with 15 bases between the two germline ends. The CDR3 protein is CASSPELGAGANVLTF. CDR3 nucleotides: TGTGCCAGCAGCCCAGAATTGGGGGCCGGGGCCAACGTCCTGACTTTC.

The chain employs TRBV19 and TRBJ1-2; unclear D gene. CDR3 length equals 14 residues. Germline CDR1 LNHDA, CDR2 SQIVND (reference sequence). V lost 1 base and J lost 2, with 8 bases in between. The CDR3 DNA follows: TGTGCCAGTAGTATAGGAACGGGAAACTATGGCTACACCTTC. Translated: CASSIGTGNYGYTF.

This clone came up a few times. V and J are TRBV27 and TRBJ2-1; TRBD1 aligns across 8 bases. Unmatched junction bases numbered 14, after V lost 5 bases and J lost 8 bases. The germline V gene encodes CDR1 MNHEY and CDR2 SMNVEV (reference sequence). CDR3 length: 16 residues. In DNA form, the CDR3 reads TGTGCCAGCAGTCCAGATCGGACAGGGATGATATATGAGCAGTTCTTC. This codes for CASSPDRTGMIYEQFF.

This clone appeared once. V usage is TRBV4-3 and J usage is TRBJ2-5, with D tentatively TRBD1 (6 bases). The J call may be in error: the DNA end matches TRBJ2-7 better. Germline CDR1 and CDR2: LGHNA and YSLEER. The CDR3 is 13 residues long. CDR3 region: CASSQEQGYEQYF. The CDR3 coding sequence is TGCGCCAGCAGCCAAGAACAGGGCTACGAGCAGTACTTC.

DNA for the CDR3: TGTGCCAGCTCACTTTCCGGGTCCAGCAATCAGCCCCAGCATTTT. This sequence encodes CASSLSGSSNQPQHF. The chain couples TRBV18 to TRBJ1-5; D ambiguous. This CDR3 comprises 15 residues. Looked up from germline, CDR1 is KGHSH and CDR2 is LQKENI. V lost 4 bases and J lost 1, with 11 bases in between.

The rearrangement uses TRBV7-6 and TRBJ2-5; 7 bases agree with TRBD2. This CDR3 region has 15 residues. The J segment lost 7 bases and the V segment lost 5 bases, leaving 13 bases of the junction unmatched. Germline V gene sequence: CDR1 SGHVS, CDR2 FNYEAQ. CDR3 sequence (DNA): TGTGCCAGCAGCCCCTTGGCCGGGAGCGGGGCGACCCAGTACTTC. Residues: CASSPLAGSGATQYF.

CDR3 amino acids: CASSLLAGPYEQYF. CDR3 bases: TGTGCCAGCAGTTTACTAGCGGGACCCTACGAGCAGTACTTC. This sequence joins TRBV28 and TRBJ2-7; 9 positions agree with TRBD2. The CDR3 spans 14 residues. Germline V gene sequence: CDR1 MDHEN, CDR2 SYDVKM. V trimming: 2 bases; J trimming: 2 bases; junction bases outside the gene matches: 1.

The chain uses TRBV7-2 and TRBJ1-2; possibly TRBD1 for D (6 bases). The CDR3 totals 13 residues. The germline V and J ends were trimmed by 5 bases and 8 bases, with 15 bases remaining between them. Germline assignment: CDR1 SGHTA and CDR2 FQGNSA. The DNA of the CDR3 is TGTGCCAGCAGCCCCAGACAGGAGTCAGGCTACACCTTC. As protein: CASSPRQESGYTF.

The chain joins TRBV25-1 to TRBJ1-1; D remains unclear. Germline V lookup: CDR1 MGHDK, CDR2 SYGVNS. The germline V and J ends were trimmed by 4 bases and 2 bases, with 11 bases remaining between them. The CDR3 is 14 amino acids. DNA of the CDR3: TGTGCCAGCAGTGGCTGCGCGGGTAACACTGAAGCTTTCTTT. It translates to CASSGCAGNTEAFF.

This clone has a handful of counts. This sequence joins TRBV29-1 and TRBJ2-5; 7 positions match TRBD1. Germline V gives CDR1 SQVTM, CDR2 ANQGSEA. J lost 2 bases, V lost 6 bases, and 6 bases had no gene match. The CDR3 spans 13 residues. This chain's CDR3 is CSVQTTGQETQYF. As DNA, the CDR3 is TGCAGCGTGCAGACGACAGGGCAAGAGACCCAGTACTTC. Complete variable domain (other parts from reference TRBV29-1 and TRBJ2-5): SAVISQKPSRDICQRGTSLTIQCQVDSQVTMMFWYRQQPGQSLTLIATANQGSEATYESGFVIDKFPISRPNLTFSTLTVSNMSPEDSSIYLCSVQTTGQETQYFGPGTRLLVL.

This clone was recorded a few times. The genes are TRBV5-6 and TRBJ2-7; weak D call: TRBD1 (5 bases). V was pared by 6 bases and J by 0 bases, with 13 bases between. The CDR3 covers 14 residues. The germline CDR1 and CDR2 sequences are SGHDT and YYEEEE. The DNA of the CDR3 is TGTGCCAGCAATGGGCAGGACAACTCCTACGAGCAGTACTTC. Translating it yields CASNGQDNSYEQYF.

This clone has a handful of counts. This chain links TRBV11-2 with TRBJ2-7, with 8 bases lining up with TRBD2. Germline-derived CDR1 and CDR2 are SGHAT and FQNNGV. The CDR3 spans 15 residues. Trimming took 5 bases from V and 9 from J; bases not matched to a gene: 15. CDR3 residues: CASSLILADPLGQYF. Here the CDR3 DNA reads TGTGCCAGCAGCCTTATACTAGCGGACCCCCTGGGGCAGTACTTC.

With respect to this clone: The junction departs from the called germline gene at one end, perhaps through a read error. Other DNA variants within this sample encode the same CDR3. The chain employs TRBV28 and TRBJ1-5, with D possibly being TRBD1 (5 bases). Germline values: CDR1 MDHEN, CDR2 SYDVKM. The CDR3 consists of 17 residues. The CDR3 region is CASSAAPREGGNQPQHF. DNA for the CDR3: TGTGCTAGCAGTGCCGCGCCCAGGGAGGGAGGCAATCAGCCCCAGCATTTT.